Below, 11 T cell receptor beta chains from the same sample are listed, as sequenced in a study of T cell clonality in common variable immunodeficiency. Clones were read by immunoSEQ multiplex PCR, and TCRdb kept only the in-frame ones, dropping some. This table holds under 45,000 clones with no singletons; the top ten claim roughly 3.4%. The source material was peripheral blood mononuclear cells. The origin of the receptors is a person between 18 and 75 years old in good health.

This clone appeared many times. The CDR3 is cut off 3 residues early in the read; its end comes from the germline J gene. The gene calls are TRBV9 and TRBJ1-4, with TRBD1 identical over 8 bases. CDR3 length: 17 amino acids. The V gene's germline CDR1 is SGDLS and CDR2 YYNGEE. CDR3 bases read: TGTGCCAGCAGCGTAGAGGCAGGGGGCGCTGGGGCCAACGTA. Encoded protein: CASSVEAGGAGANV. The whole CDR3 region reads CASSVEAGGAGANVLFF.

This clone has ten or more counts. Read coverage stops 3 residues before the CDR3 terminus; the germline J gene supplies the remainder. This chain connects TRBV19 to TRBJ1-2; 9 bases map to TRBD1. J gave up 2 bases and V 2 bases, and 0 bases lay outside the gene matches. Germline V gene sequence: CDR1 LNHDA, CDR2 SQIVND (reference sequence). The CDR3 is 14 amino acids. The DNA read from the CDR3 is TGTGCCAGTAGTATAACAGGGGGCAACTATGGC. Protein product: CASSITGGNYG. The whole CDR3 sequence is CASSITGGNYGYTF. Together with reference TRBV19 and TRBJ1-2, the CDR3 gives the full variable domain: DGGITQSPKYLFRKEGQNVTLSCEQNLNHDAMYWYRQDPGQGLRLIYYSQIVNDFQKGDIAEGYSVSREKKESFPLTVTSAQKNPTAFYLCASSITGGNYGYTFGSGTRLTVV.

This clone was detected many times. The missing CDR3 end, 3 residues past where the read stops, is filled in from the germline J gene. This rearrangement joins TRBV6-1 to TRBJ1-4; possible D gene TRBD1, 6 bases. CDR1 and CDR2 from the germline V gene are MNHNS and SASEGT. The CDR3 is 15 amino acids. Trimming removed 0 bases at V and 7 bases at J, with 12 bases between. The DNA read from the CDR3 is TGTGCCAGCAGTGAAGCAAGGGGGATAGGTGAAAAA. As protein: CASSEARGIGEK. The entire CDR3 protein is CASSEARGIGEKLFF.

This clone was seen only a few times. The CDR3 end falls 3 residues outside the read, so it is completed with the germline J gene. The chain carries TRBV11-2 and TRBJ1-2, with D possibly being TRBD1 (5 bases). Germline CDR1 is SGHAT and CDR2 is FQNNGV. There are 13 residues in the CDR3. V lost 1 base, J lost 2 bases, and 5 bases lay in between. This CDR3 reads CASSLGTNYGYTF. The sequenced CDR3 bases are TGTGCCAGCAGCTTAGGGACAAACTATGGC. Drawing the rest from reference TRBV11-2 and TRBJ1-2, the complete variable domain is EAGVAQSPRYKIIEKRQSVAFWCNPISGHATLYWYQQILGQGPKLLIQFQNNGVVDDSQLPKDRFSAERLKGVDSTLKIQPAKLEDSAVYLCASSLGTNYGYTFGSGTRLTVV.

For this clone: The CDR3 goes on 3 residues after the read ends, and that part is filled in from the germline J gene. This rearrangement joins TRBV30 to TRBJ1-2; 7 positions agree with TRBD1. Germline-derived CDR1 and CDR2 are GTSNPN and SVGIG (reference sequence). This CDR3 comprises 14 residues. The CDR3 DNA, read in part, is TGTGCCTGGACTTCGGGACAGCGAAACAATGAC. Its translation is CAWTSGQRNND. The whole CDR3 sequence is CAWTSGQRNNDYTF.

About this clone: With the read ending 3 residues before the CDR3 end, the germline J gene is used to fill in that end. V gene TRBV7-9 combines with J gene TRBJ1-2; no clear D gene. There are 13 residues in the CDR3. Germline V gives CDR1 SEHNR, CDR2 FQNEAQ (reference sequence). CDR3 in amino acids: CASSFTSSYDYTF. Partial CDR3 DNA: TGTGCCAGCAGCTTTACGTCTTCCTACGAC.

In this sample, this clone turned up a few times. The junction differs from germline at one of its ends, possibly a read error. Coverage ceases 3 residues before the CDR3 finishes, and the germline J gene fills in the end. Other DNA sequences of this sample code for an identical CDR3. The V call is TRBV19, the J call TRBJ1-3; 8 bases align to TRBD1. The germline CDR1 and CDR2 sequences are LNHDA and SQIVND (reference sequence). The CDR3 is 20 residues long. This chain's CDR3 is CASSVSHPGQEINSGNTIYF. CDR3 DNA, as far as it was read: TGTGCCAGTAGTGTCTCCCATCCGGGACAGGAGATTAACTCTGGAAACACA.

About this clone itself: The CDR3 is cut off 3 residues early in the read; its end comes from the germline J gene. The genes are TRBV7-2 and TRBJ1-6; the match to TRBD1 covers 7 bases. Germline loops: CDR1 SGHTA, CDR2 FQGNSA. The CDR3 is made up of 15 amino acids. With V trimmed by 5 bases and J by 7 bases, 8 bases remained unmatched. The CDR3 spells CASSLLTGNNSPLHF. CDR3 bases read: TGTGCCAGCAGCCTACTGACAGGGAACAATTCACCC.

This clone was seen ten or more times. The read terminates 3 residues ahead of where the CDR3 ends, so the germline J gene completes it. This rearrangement joins TRBV6-1 to TRBJ2-3, with 7 bases that match TRBD1. The CDR3 length is 14 residues. After removal of 4 bases from V and 3 bases from J, the junction contained 4 bases not matched to a gene. Germline CDR1 and CDR2: MNHNS and SASEGT. The part of the CDR3 DNA that was read is TGTGCCAGCAGTGTATCACAGGGGACAGATACG. Its protein is CASSVSQGTDT. The entire CDR3 reads CASSVSQGTDTQYF.

This clone occurred many times. The observed sequence ends 3 residues before the CDR3 terminus, with the missing tail filled in from the germline J gene. This chain links TRBV18 with TRBJ2-1, with TRBD1 as a possible D gene (5 bases). Germline loops: CDR1 KGHSH, CDR2 LQKENI. V was pared by 2 bases and J by 2 bases, with 13 bases between. This CDR3 contains 16 residues. CDR3 loop: CASSPVDTGTYNEQFF. The CDR3 bases that were read are TGTGCCAGCTCACCAGTGGACACTGGAACCTACAATGAG.

This clone was detected ten times or more. The read terminates 3 residues ahead of where the CDR3 ends, so the germline J gene completes it. The genes are TRBV11-2 and TRBJ2-7, with TRBD2 identical over 12 bases. Per the germline V gene, CDR1 is SGHAT and CDR2 is FQNNGV. CDR3 length: 15 residues. Unmatched junction bases numbered 4, after V lost 6 bases and J lost 1 base. The CDR3 loop is CASRGTSGRSYEQYF. The sequenced part of the CDR3 DNA is TGTGCCAGCAGAGGGACTAGCGGGCGGTCCTACGAG.